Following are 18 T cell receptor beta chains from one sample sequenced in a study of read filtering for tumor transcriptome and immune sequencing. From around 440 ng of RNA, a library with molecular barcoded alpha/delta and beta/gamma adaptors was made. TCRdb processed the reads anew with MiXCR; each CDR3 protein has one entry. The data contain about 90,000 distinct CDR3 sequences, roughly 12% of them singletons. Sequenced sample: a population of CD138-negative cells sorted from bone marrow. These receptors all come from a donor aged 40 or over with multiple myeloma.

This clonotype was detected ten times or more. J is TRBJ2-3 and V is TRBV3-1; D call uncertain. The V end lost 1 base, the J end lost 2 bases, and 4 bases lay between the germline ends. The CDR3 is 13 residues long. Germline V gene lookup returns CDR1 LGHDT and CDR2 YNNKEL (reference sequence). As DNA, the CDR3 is TGTGCCAGCAGCCAAGTCGACACAGATACGCAGTATTTT. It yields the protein CASSQVDTDTQYF.

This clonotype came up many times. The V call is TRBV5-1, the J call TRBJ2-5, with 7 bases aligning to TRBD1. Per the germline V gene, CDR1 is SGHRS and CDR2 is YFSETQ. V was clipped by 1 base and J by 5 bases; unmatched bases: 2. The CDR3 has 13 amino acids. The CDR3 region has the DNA TGCGCCAGCAGCTTGATGACAGGGGAGACCCAGTACTTC. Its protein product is CASSLMTGETQYF.

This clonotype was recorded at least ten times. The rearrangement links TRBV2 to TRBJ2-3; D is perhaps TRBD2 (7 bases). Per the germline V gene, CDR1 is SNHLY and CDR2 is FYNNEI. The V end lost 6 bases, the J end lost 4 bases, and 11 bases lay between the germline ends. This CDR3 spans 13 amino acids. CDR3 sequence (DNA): TGTGCCAGCAGAGGGGGGGTAGCAGATACGCAGTATTTT. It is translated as CASRGGVADTQYF.

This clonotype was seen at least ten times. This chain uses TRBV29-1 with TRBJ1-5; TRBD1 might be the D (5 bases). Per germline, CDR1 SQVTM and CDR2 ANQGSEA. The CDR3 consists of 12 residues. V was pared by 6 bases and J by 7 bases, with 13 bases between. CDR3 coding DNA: TGCAGCGTGGGGGACGGATTGCAGCCCCAGCATTTT. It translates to CSVGDGLQPQHF.

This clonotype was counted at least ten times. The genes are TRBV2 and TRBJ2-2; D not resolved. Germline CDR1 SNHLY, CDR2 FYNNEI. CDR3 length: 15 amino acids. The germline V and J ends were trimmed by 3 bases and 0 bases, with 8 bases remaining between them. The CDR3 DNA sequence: TGTGCCAGCAGTGATCTGGGCCCGAACACCGGGGAGCTGTTTTTT. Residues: CASSDLGPNTGELFF.

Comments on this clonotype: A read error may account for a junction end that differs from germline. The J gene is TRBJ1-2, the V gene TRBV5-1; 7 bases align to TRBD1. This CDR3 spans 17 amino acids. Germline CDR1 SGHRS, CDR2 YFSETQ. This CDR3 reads CASSRPEQGWANHGYTF. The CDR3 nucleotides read TGCGCCAGCAGCCGGCCTGAACAGGGGTGGGCTAACCATGGCTACACCTTC. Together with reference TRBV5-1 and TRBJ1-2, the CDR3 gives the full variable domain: KAGVTQTPRYLIKTRGQQVTLSCSPISGHRSVSWYQQTPGQGLQFLFEYFSETQRNKGNFPGRFSGRQFSNSRSEMNVSTLELGDSALYLCASSRPEQGWANHGYTFGSGTRLTVV.

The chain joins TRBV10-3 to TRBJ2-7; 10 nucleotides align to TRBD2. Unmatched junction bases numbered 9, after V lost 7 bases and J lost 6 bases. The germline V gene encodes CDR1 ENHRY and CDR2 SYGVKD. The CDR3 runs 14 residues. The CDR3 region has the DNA TGTGCCATCAACTCGGCTAGCGGGAGAGGCGAGCAGTACTTC. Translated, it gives CAINSASGRGEQYF.

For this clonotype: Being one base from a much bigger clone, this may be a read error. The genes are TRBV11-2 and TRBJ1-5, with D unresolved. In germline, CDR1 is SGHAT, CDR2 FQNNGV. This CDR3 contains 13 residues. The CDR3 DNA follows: TGTGCCGGCAGCTTCCAGGGCAATCAGCCCCAGCATTTT. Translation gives CAGSFQGNQPQHF.

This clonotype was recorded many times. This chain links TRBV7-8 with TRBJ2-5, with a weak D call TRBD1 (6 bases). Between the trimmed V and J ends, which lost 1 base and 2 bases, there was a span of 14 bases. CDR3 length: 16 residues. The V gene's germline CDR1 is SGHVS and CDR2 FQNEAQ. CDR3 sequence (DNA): TGTGCCAGCAGCTTAGACCCCGGACAGCGACAAGAGACCCAGTACTTC. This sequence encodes CASSLDPGQRQETQYF.

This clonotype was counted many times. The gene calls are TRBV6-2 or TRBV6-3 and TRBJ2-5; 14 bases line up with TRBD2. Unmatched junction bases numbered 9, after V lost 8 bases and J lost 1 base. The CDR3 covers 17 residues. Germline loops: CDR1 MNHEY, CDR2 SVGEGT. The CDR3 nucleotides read TGTGCCAGCTTACCTTTCGGGACTAGCGGGAGCCAAGAGACCCAGTACTTC. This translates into CASLPFGTSGSQETQYF.

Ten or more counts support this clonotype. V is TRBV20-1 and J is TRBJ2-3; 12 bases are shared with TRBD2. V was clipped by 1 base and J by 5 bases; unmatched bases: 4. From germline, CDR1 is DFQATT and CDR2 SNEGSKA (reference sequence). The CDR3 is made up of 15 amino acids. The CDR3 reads CSARGLAGAQDTQYF. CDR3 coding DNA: TGCAGTGCTAGAGGACTAGCGGGAGCCCAAGATACGCAGTATTTT.

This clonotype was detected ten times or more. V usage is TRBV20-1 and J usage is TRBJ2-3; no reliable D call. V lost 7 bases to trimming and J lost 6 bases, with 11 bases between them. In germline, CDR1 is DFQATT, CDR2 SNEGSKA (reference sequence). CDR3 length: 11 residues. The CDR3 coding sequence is TGCAGTGTCCCCCGAACCGATACGCAGTATTTT. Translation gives CSVPRTDTQYF.

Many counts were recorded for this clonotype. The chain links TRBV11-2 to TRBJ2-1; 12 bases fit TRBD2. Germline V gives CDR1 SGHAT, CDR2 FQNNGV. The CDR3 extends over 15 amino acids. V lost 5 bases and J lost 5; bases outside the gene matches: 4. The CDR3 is CASSPRLAGDNEQFF. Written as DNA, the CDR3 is TGTGCCAGCAGCCCCCGACTAGCGGGAGACAATGAGCAGTTCTTC. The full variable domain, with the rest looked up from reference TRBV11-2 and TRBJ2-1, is EAGVAQSPRYKIIEKRQSVAFWCNPISGHATLYWYQQILGQGPKLLIQFQNNGVVDDSQLPKDRFSAERLKGVDSTLKIQPAKLEDSAVYLCASSPRLAGDNEQFFGPGTRLTVL.

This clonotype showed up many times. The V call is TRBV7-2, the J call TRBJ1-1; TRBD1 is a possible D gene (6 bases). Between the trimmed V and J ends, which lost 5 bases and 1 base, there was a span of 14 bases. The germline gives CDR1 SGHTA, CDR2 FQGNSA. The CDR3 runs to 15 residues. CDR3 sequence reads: CASSPRRGRNTEAFF. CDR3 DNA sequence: TGTGCCAGCAGCCCCCGCAGGGGCAGGAACACTGAAGCTTTCTTT. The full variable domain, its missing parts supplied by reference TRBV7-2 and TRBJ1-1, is GAGVSQSPSNKVTEKGKDVELRCDPISGHTALYWYRQSLGQGLEFLIYFQGNSAPDKSGLPSDRFSAERTGGSVSTLTIQRTQQEDSAVYLCASSPRRGRNTEAFFGQGTRLTVV.

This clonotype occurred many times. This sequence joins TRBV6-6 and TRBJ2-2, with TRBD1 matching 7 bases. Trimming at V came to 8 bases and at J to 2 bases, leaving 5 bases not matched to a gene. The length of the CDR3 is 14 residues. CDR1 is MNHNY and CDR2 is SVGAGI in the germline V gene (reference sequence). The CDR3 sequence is CASAGTANTGELFF. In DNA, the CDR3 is TGTGCCAGCGCCGGGACAGCCAACACCGGGGAGCTGTTTTTT.

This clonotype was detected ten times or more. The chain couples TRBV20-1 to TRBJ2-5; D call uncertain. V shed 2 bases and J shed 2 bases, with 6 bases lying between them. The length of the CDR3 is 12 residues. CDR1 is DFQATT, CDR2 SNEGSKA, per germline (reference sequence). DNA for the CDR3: TGCAGTGCTAGAAAGAGTCAAGAGACCCAGTACTTC. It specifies CSARKSQETQYF.

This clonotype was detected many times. CDR3 region: CASSSGHRTNEKLFF. CDR3 DNA sequence: TGTGCCAGCAGCTCGGGACATCGAACTAATGAAAAACTGTTTTTT. The chain joins TRBV7-9 to TRBJ1-4, with a tentative D call TRBD1 (6 bases). The germline V and J ends were trimmed by 4 bases and 1 base, with 10 bases remaining between them. Germline CDR1 is SEHNR and CDR2 is FQNEAQ (reference sequence). There are 15 residues in the CDR3.

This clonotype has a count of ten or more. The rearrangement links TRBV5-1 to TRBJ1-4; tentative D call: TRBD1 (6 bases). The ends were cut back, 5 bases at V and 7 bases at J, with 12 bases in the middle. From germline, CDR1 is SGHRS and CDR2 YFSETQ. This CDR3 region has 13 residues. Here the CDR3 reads CASSRDTSEKLFF. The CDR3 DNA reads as TGCGCCAGCAGTCGGGACACAAGTGAAAAACTGTTTTTT. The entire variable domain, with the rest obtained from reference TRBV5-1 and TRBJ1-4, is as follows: KAGVTQTPRYLIKTRGQQVTLSCSPISGHRSVSWYQQTPGQGLQFLFEYFSETQRNKGNFPGRFSGRQFSNSRSEMNVSTLELGDSALYLCASSRDTSEKLFFGSGTQLSVL.